This entry lists 26 T cell receptor beta chains sequenced from one sample in a study of T cell repertoires in cytomegalovirus infection. MiXCR, run by TCRdb on the reads, gives a single entry per CDR3 protein. This table holds around 350,000 distinct CDR3 sequences, less than 20% found once. Material for sequencing was PBMCs. The source of these receptors is a human donor in good health (CMV status not recorded). Some clones in this sample may be carry-over from other donors' samples.

This clonotype was counted ten times or more. V gene TRBV7-9 combines with J gene TRBJ1-4; 8 bases are a match to TRBD1. The CDR3 has 14 amino acids. Germline values: CDR1 SEHNR, CDR2 FQNEAQ (reference sequence). V dropped 7 bases and J dropped 6; count of bases not matched to a gene: 7. CDR3: CASTDRGLDEKLFF. CDR3 nucleotide sequence: TGTGCCAGCACCGACAGGGGTTTAGATGAAAAACTGTTTTTT.

This clonotype has more than one count but fewer than ten. CDR3 protein: CASTPGTGSEKLFF. CDR3 DNA sequence: TGCGCCAGCACCCCGGGGACAGGGAGTGAAAAACTGTTTTTT. The genes are TRBV5-1 and TRBJ1-4; 9 bases are shared with TRBD1. The CDR3 runs 14 residues. V dropped 6 bases and J dropped 7; count of bases not matched to a gene: 7. The germline gives CDR1 SGHRS, CDR2 YFSETQ. Combining the CDR3 with reference TRBV5-1 and TRBJ1-4 gives the whole variable domain KAGVTQTPRYLIKTRGQQVTLSCSPISGHRSVSWYQQTPGQGLQFLFEYFSETQRNKGNFPGRFSGRQFSNSRSEMNVSTLELGDSALYLCASTPGTGSEKLFFGSGTQLSVL.

The chain uses TRBV11-2 and TRBJ2-3; tentative D call: TRBD2 (5 bases). Germline V CDR1 and CDR2: SGHAT, FQNNGV. The CDR3 spans 15 residues. The V end lost 3 bases, the J end lost 4 bases, and 14 bases lay between the germline ends. Here the CDR3 reads CASSFLGSIADTQYF. As DNA, the CDR3 is TGTGCCAGCAGCTTTTTAGGGAGTATCGCAGATACGCAGTATTTT.

There are many counts of this clonotype. The chain has TRBV27 and TRBJ2-2, with 13 positions matching TRBD2. Per the germline V gene, CDR1 is MNHEY and CDR2 is SMNVEV (reference sequence). This CDR3 is 16 amino acids long. Unmatched junction bases numbered 4, after V lost 5 bases and J lost 4 bases. CDR3 in amino acids: CASSPRLAGGTGELFF. CDR3 bases: TGTGCCAGCAGTCCGCGACTAGCGGGAGGCACCGGGGAGCTGTTTTTT.

This clonotype was recorded only once. It may be a read error: a sequence one base away is much more abundant. The chain employs TRBV28 and TRBJ2-1; a weak D match, TRBD2 (5 bases). V lost 11 bases to trimming and J lost 5 bases, with 34 bases between them. Per germline, CDR1 MDHEN and CDR2 SYDVKM. This CDR3 has 19 amino acids. This chain's CDR3 is CALRPVQESRRKVDNEQFF. As DNA, the CDR3 is TGTGCCCTCCGCCCCGTTCAAGAGAGTAGGAGGAAGGTTGACAATGAGCAGTTCTTC.

This clonotype has just a few counts. The chain recombines TRBV12-3 or TRBV12-4 with TRBJ1-5; 8 bases are a match to TRBD1. The junction had 2 bases not matched to a gene; V was cut back by 4 bases and J by 0 bases. This CDR3 is built from 15 residues. Here the CDR3 DNA reads TGTGCCAGCAGTTGGACAGGGAATAGCAATCAGCCCCAGCATTTT. As protein: CASSWTGNSNQPQHF.

The V gene is TRBV12-3 or TRBV12-4, the J gene TRBJ2-3, with TRBD2 matching over 8 bases. The CDR3 has 13 amino acids. The trim removed 6 bases at V and 11 bases at J, leaving 10 bases unmatched. The CDR3 DNA sequence: TGTGCCAGCAGGGCGGGAGGTAGCGAAGGGCAGTATTTT. Translated, it gives CASRAGGSEGQYF.

This clonotype was observed a few times. The genes are TRBV6-2 or TRBV6-3 and TRBJ1-1; the match to TRBD1 covers 7 bases. Per germline, CDR1 MNHEY and CDR2 SVGEGT. This CDR3 is 16 amino acids long. With 6 bases clipped from V and 2 bases from J, the junction kept 12 bases outside the gene matches. In DNA, the CDR3 is TGTGCCAGCAGGACGGGACAGTACCAAAAAAACACTGAAGCTTTCTTT. It translates to CASRTGQYQKNTEAFF.

This clonotype was seen ten or more times. CDR3 nucleotides: TGTGCCAGCAGCTTATTTTGGCTTCCCCACTACAATGAGCAGTTCTTC. Amino acid sequence: CASSLFWLPHYNEQFF. The chain uses TRBV7-2 and TRBJ2-1; D gene uncertain. This CDR3 has 16 residues. The germline CDR1 and CDR2 sequences are SGHTA and FQGNSA. Trimming cost V 2 bases and J 3 bases, with 14 bases left between them.

In the case of this clonotype: Mismatch with germline at one junction end may stem from a read error. The chain uses TRBV6-2 or TRBV6-3 and TRBJ2-7, with a tentative D call TRBD2 (6 bases). The CDR3 has 13 residues. Germline V gene lookup returns CDR1 MNHEY and CDR2 SVGEGT. The CDR3, as DNA: TGTGCCAACAGTCCCGGGGGACCCTACGAGCAGTACTTC. It encodes CANSPGGPYEQYF.

This clonotype was detected ten times or more. CDR3 DNA: TGCGCCAGCAGCTTGGCCGGGACAGCAGAAGAGACCCAGTACTTC. Protein sequence: CASSLAGTAEETQYF. The chain carries TRBV5-1 and TRBJ2-5; TRBD1 agrees at 7 bases. V lost 0 bases, J lost 3 bases, and 5 bases stayed unmatched. The CDR3 is 15 amino acids. CDR1 SGHRS and CDR2 YFSETQ come from the germline V gene.

This clonotype has at least ten counts. This chain links TRBV7-8 with TRBJ1-5, with D uncertain. V was clipped by 5 bases and J by 3 bases, with 17 bases between them. CDR3 length: 16 residues. Germline values: CDR1 SGHVS, CDR2 FQNEAQ. The CDR3 coding sequence is TGTGCCAGCAGCCCCTCTAGACTTCCCCTCAATCAGCCCCAGCATTTT. The encoded protein is CASSPSRLPLNQPQHF. Combining the CDR3 with reference TRBV7-8 and TRBJ1-5 gives the whole variable domain GAGVSQSPRYKVAKRGQDVALRCDPISGHVSLFWYQQALGQGPEFLTYFQNEAQLDKSGLPSDRFFAERPEGSVSTLKIQRTQQEDSAVYLCASSPSRLPLNQPQHFGDGTRLSIL.

The rearrangement uses TRBV12-3 or TRBV12-4 and TRBJ2-2; D remains unclear. V was clipped by 4 bases and J by 3 bases, with 9 bases between them. The CDR3 runs 14 residues. The chain's CDR3 is CASSSRSYTGELFF. Written as DNA, the CDR3 is TGTGCCAGCAGTTCGCGATCGTACACCGGGGAGCTGTTTTTT.

This clonotype came up a few times. This chain joins TRBV7-2 and TRBJ2-7, with 8 bases fitting TRBD2. CDR3 size: 14 residues. The V and J ends lost 5 bases and 0 bases, in that order; junction bases with no gene match: 3. CDR1 and CDR2 (germline): SGHTA, FQGNSA. The CDR3 DNA reads TGTGCCAGCAGCCGGACTAGCACCTCCTACGAGCAGTACTTC. Translated, it gives CASSRTSTSYEQYF.

The chain links TRBV27 to TRBJ2-5, with D tentatively TRBD1 or TRBD2 (5 bases each). Germline V lookup: CDR1 MNHEY, CDR2 SMNVEV (reference sequence). V lost 3 bases and J lost 5, with 10 bases in between. There are 13 residues in the CDR3. CDR3 in amino acids: CASSFRGVETQYF. DNA for the CDR3: TGTGCCAGCAGTTTCAGAGGGGTTGAGACCCAGTACTTC.

The chain carries TRBV20-1 and TRBJ2-7; a possible D gene is TRBD2 (6 bases). The length of the CDR3 is 14 residues. Trimming shortened V by 6 bases and J by 2 bases, and 17 bases separated the two germline ends. Germline V lookup: CDR1 DFQATT, CDR2 SNEGSKA (reference sequence). Here the CDR3 reads CSALPRDWPYEQYF. In nucleotides, the CDR3 is TGCAGTGCGCTACCCCGGGACTGGCCCTACGAGCAGTACTTC.

This clonotype has more than one count but fewer than ten. The chain couples TRBV7-8 to TRBJ2-3, with unresolved D. Trimming left V 2 bases short and J 1 base short, with 10 bases between. The CDR3 runs to 15 residues. Germline V gives CDR1 SGHVS, CDR2 FQNEAQ. In nucleotides, the CDR3 is TGTGCCAGCAGCTTACCAGCGCCTGGCACAGATACGCAGTATTTT. Amino acids: CASSLPAPGTDTQYF.

This clonotype showed up many times. The chain is built from TRBV7-6 and TRBJ2-3; tentatively, D is TRBD2 (6 bases). Trimming took 5 bases from V and 1 from J, leaving 19 bases between them. Germline V CDR1 and CDR2: SGHVS, FNYEAQ. The CDR3 spans 17 residues. CDR3 region: CASSPLGPGEGTDTQYF. The CDR3 nucleotides are TGTGCCAGCAGCCCCCTTGGACCGGGAGAGGGCACAGATACGCAGTATTTT.

This clonotype has just a few counts. V and J are TRBV5-1 and TRBJ1-5, with D perhaps matching TRBD1 (6 bases). CDR1 SGHRS and CDR2 YFSETQ come from the germline V gene. The CDR3 loop spans 14 amino acids. V was pared by 4 bases and J by 4 bases, with 12 bases between. For the CDR3, the DNA is TGCGCCAGCAGCGATGGGACACTGAATCAGCCCCAGCATTTT. It encodes CASSDGTLNQPQHF. The full variable domain, rest sourced from reference TRBV5-1 and TRBJ1-5, is KAGVTQTPRYLIKTRGQQVTLSCSPISGHRSVSWYQQTPGQGLQFLFEYFSETQRNKGNFPGRFSGRQFSNSRSEMNVSTLELGDSALYLCASSDGTLNQPQHFGDGTRLSIL.

This clonotype was observed many times. The J gene is TRBJ2-7, the V gene TRBV7-2; 10 bases fit TRBD2. Looked up from germline, CDR1 is SGHTA and CDR2 is FQGNSA. The trim removed 3 bases at V and 5 bases at J, leaving 10 bases unmatched. The length of the CDR3 is 16 residues. CDR3 in DNA: TGTGCCAGCAGCTTCTCCCTTGCTAGCGGGAGACACGAGCAGTACTTC. It is translated as CASSFSLASGRHEQYF.

This clonotype was counted at least ten times. The J gene is TRBJ1-1, the V gene TRBV7-2, with D unresolved. The V and J ends lost 5 bases and 1 base respectively, with 5 bases between them. The germline V gene has CDR1 SGHTA and CDR2 FQGNSA. This CDR3 spans 12 amino acids. The CDR3 DNA sequence: TGTGCCAGCAGCCCGAAGAACACTGAAGCTTTCTTT. This encodes CASSPKNTEAFF.

This clonotype was picked up many times. The chain couples TRBV7-2 to TRBJ1-2; TRBD1 agrees at 10 bases. Trimming at V came to 1 base and at J to 8 bases, leaving 4 bases not matched to a gene. Germline V gives CDR1 SGHTA, CDR2 FQGNSA. This CDR3 has 14 amino acids. CDR3 in DNA: TGTGCCAGCAGCTTAGTCAGGGGACAGGGGGGCTACACCTTC. The encoded protein is CASSLVRGQGGYTF.

This clonotype was seen at least ten times. The V and J genes are TRBV7-2 and TRBJ2-3; possible D gene TRBD2, 6 bases. The germline gives CDR1 SGHTA, CDR2 FQGNSA. With 1 base removed from V and 2 bases from J, the gap between germline ends came to 7 bases. CDR3 length: 14 residues. The CDR3 DNA is TGTGCCAGCAGCTTAGTGCGGGACACAGATACGCAGTATTTT. Its translation: CASSLVRDTDTQYF.

This clonotype occurred a few times. J is TRBJ1-2 and V is TRBV7-9; the D gene is possibly TRBD1 (5 bases). This CDR3 is built from 15 residues. In germline, CDR1 is SEHNR, CDR2 FQNEAQ (reference sequence). The V gene lost 4 bases and the J gene lost 7 bases, with 19 bases spanning the gap. The CDR3 DNA is TGTGCCAGCAGCTCCCGACAGTTAACCGAGATTGGCTACACCTTC. Protein: CASSSRQLTEIGYTF.

This clonotype has a count of ten or more. The gene calls are TRBV29-1 and TRBJ2-7; 7 bases are shared with TRBD1. CDR1 is SQVTM and CDR2 is ANQGSEA in the germline V gene. This CDR3 is 14 amino acids long. J was trimmed by 0 bases and V by 6 bases; bases with no gene match: 8. This CDR3 is CSVTGAESSYEQYF. The CDR3 coding sequence is TGCAGCGTCACAGGGGCGGAGAGCTCCTACGAGCAGTACTTC.

This clonotype has only a few counts. The chain couples TRBV2 to TRBJ1-2; D is perhaps TRBD1 (5 bases). The CDR3 has 12 amino acids. V lost 6 bases to trimming and J lost 6 bases, with 11 bases between them. Germline CDR1 SNHLY, CDR2 FYNNEI. The CDR3 protein is CASRRGRDGYTF. The CDR3 DNA sequence: TGTGCCAGCAGGCGCGGCAGGGATGGCTACACCTTC.